This TCR beta chain was identified in a study of T cells in Graves' hyperthyroidism and ophthalmopathy. Study findings and constraints: In the blood, most expanded thyroid clonotypes above 0.001 appeared as well.

V trimming: 4 bases; J trimming: 4 bases; junction bases outside the gene matches: 4. The CDR3 extends over 15 amino acids. Germline V lookup: CDR1 ENHRY, CDR2 SYGVKD. This clonotype occurred many times. Its antigen is unknown. Diagnoses were made from clinical symptoms, serum measures (thyroxine and TRAb), thyroid ultrasound and orbital computed tomography. There were TCR beta CDR3 regions amplified from RNA transcripts. The TCR CDR3 was amplified in a first-round RT-PCR using the HTBI primer set. Each CDR3 protein is one row after TCRdb ran MiXCR on the multiplex PCR reads. This table holds 150,000 to 200,000 distinct CDR3 sequences, 9.4% found once.

This TCR was recovered from a woman younger than 35 with Graves' hyperthyroidism that later progressed to Graves' ophthalmopathy. Sequenced material: blood. The chain combines TRBV10-3 with TRBJ2-1; TRBD1 agrees at 10 bases. CDR3 in amino acids: CAISAPGQGYNEQFF. In nucleotides, the CDR3 is TGTGCCATCAGTGCCCCGGGACAGGGGTACAATGAGCAGTTCTTC.